Following are 9 T cell receptor beta chains from one sample sequenced in a study of tumour-infiltrating T cells in Burkitt lymphoma. Method: immunoSEQ multiplex PCR; TCRdb's copy keeps in-frame clones and lacks some. The sample has approximately 14,000 clones; over 75% are singletons. Material for sequencing was tumor tissue. Receptor source: a human donor with diffuse large B-cell lymphoma.

The V and J genes are TRBV27 and TRBJ1-4, with 9 nucleotides matching TRBD1. The CDR3 has 16 amino acids. CDR1 and CDR2 (germline): MNHEY, SMNVEV (reference sequence). With 1 base clipped from V and 7 bases from J, the junction kept 7 bases outside the gene matches. As DNA, the CDR3 is TGTGCCAGCAGTTTATACGAGACAGGGGGAAGTGAAAAACTGTTTTTT. Protein product: CASSLYETGGSEKLFF.

Only a few counts were recorded for this clone. The chain carries TRBV10-3 and TRBJ1-6; 8 bases align to TRBD1. The CDR3 contains 12 residues. Unmatched junction bases numbered 3, after V lost 9 bases and J lost 8 bases. Germline assignment: CDR1 ENHRY and CDR2 SYGVKD. CDR3 nucleotides: TGTGCCATGGGGACAGGTGATTCACCCCTCCACTTT. This codes for CAMGTGDSPLHF.

This chain uses TRBV19 with TRBJ1-5; possible D gene TRBD1, 6 bases. V dropped 8 bases and J dropped 7 bases, with 12 bases sitting between them. The CDR3 sequence is 12 residues long. Germline CDR1 reads LNHDA; CDR2 reads SQIVND (reference sequence). The DNA of the CDR3 is TGTGCCAGTGTCGGGGGCCGACAGCCCCAGCATTTT. It yields the protein CASVGGRQPQHF.

This chain's CDR3 is CASGRQGNEQFF. The CDR3 DNA sequence: TGCGCCAGCGGCAGACAGGGCAATGAGCAGTTCTTC. This rearrangement joins TRBV5-1 to TRBJ2-1; 7 nucleotides agree with TRBD1. Germline assignment: CDR1 SGHRS and CDR2 YFSETQ. V trimming: 7 bases; J trimming: 6 bases; junction bases outside the gene matches: 4. The CDR3 is made up of 12 amino acids. The complete variable domain, with remaining parts taken from reference TRBV5-1 and TRBJ2-1, reads KAGVTQTPRYLIKTRGQQVTLSCSPISGHRSVSWYQQTPGQGLQFLFEYFSETQRNKGNFPGRFSGRQFSNSRSEMNVSTLELGDSALYLCASGRQGNEQFFGPGTRLTVL.

The chain uses TRBV10-3 and TRBJ2-3; TRBD1 matches 7 bases. The trim removed 5 bases at V and 1 base at J, leaving 3 bases unmatched. The CDR3 is 14 residues long. The V gene's germline CDR1 is ENHRY and CDR2 SYGVKD. CDR3 DNA: TGTGCCATCAGTTCCGGGACAGGCACAGATACGCAGTATTTT. Its translation: CAISSGTGTDTQYF.

The chain employs TRBV7-6 and TRBJ2-1; D is perhaps TRBD1 (5 bases). Per germline, CDR1 SGHVS and CDR2 FNYEAQ. The CDR3 extends over 16 amino acids. V lost 2 bases and J lost 2, with 13 bases in between. The CDR3 sequence is CASSLIPTGAYNEQFF. CDR3 in DNA: TGTGCCAGCAGCTTAATCCCCACAGGCGCCTACAATGAGCAGTTCTTC.

The V and J genes are TRBV9 and TRBJ1-1; D gene unclear. This CDR3 has 13 residues. Germline V gene data show CDR1 as SGDLS and CDR2 as YYNGEE. With 0 bases removed from V and 6 bases from J, the gap between germline ends came to 9 bases. The CDR3 coding sequence is TGTGCCAGCAGCGTAGGCGGTGGGGCTGAAGCTTTCTTT. Residues: CASSVGGGAEAFF.

V gene TRBV2 combines with J gene TRBJ2-3; tentatively, D is TRBD2 (5 bases). V lost 9 bases and J 1 base, leaving 14 bases between the germline ends. Germline loops: CDR1 SNHLY, CDR2 FYNNEI. The CDR3 spans 14 residues. The CDR3 DNA is TGTGCCAGGGGCCTCGGAGGTGGCACAGATACGCAGTATTTT. Protein product: CARGLGGGTDTQYF.

The CDR3 spells CASSLAGQGAEAFF. CDR3 coding DNA: TGCGCCAGCAGCTTGGCAGGACAGGGCGCTGAAGCTTTCTTT. The J gene is TRBJ1-1, the V gene TRBV5-1; 8 nucleotides match TRBD1. V was clipped by 0 bases and J by 6 bases; unmatched bases: 4. The CDR3 covers 14 residues. The germline V gene has CDR1 SGHRS and CDR2 YFSETQ. Based on the CDR3 plus reference TRBV5-1 and TRBJ1-1, the full variable domain is KAGVTQTPRYLIKTRGQQVTLSCSPISGHRSVSWYQQTPGQGLQFLFEYFSETQRNKGNFPGRFSGRQFSNSRSEMNVSTLELGDSALYLCASSLAGQGAEAFFGQGTRLTVV.